This T cell receptor (beta chain) was sequenced in a study of tumor-infiltrating lymphocytes in oesophageal squamous cell carcinoma. TCRdb fed the PCR reads into MiXCR, producing one record per CDR3 protein. The table has about 19,000 distinct CDR3 sequences, roughly two fifths seen once; the top ten hold about 10%. This clonotype occurred many times. The CDR3 spans 15 residues. V lost 3 bases to trimming and J lost 3 bases; unmatched junction nucleotides: 5. Looked up from germline, CDR1 is SGHNT and CDR2 is YENEEA. The source material was normal esophageal tissue next to the tumor. The origin of this receptor is a male donor with esophageal squamous cell carcinoma. J is TRBJ2-7 and V is TRBV11-3, with 10 positions matching TRBD2. This CDR3 reads CASSFRTSGHYEQYF. The DNA of the CDR3 is TGTGCCAGCAGCTTCCGGACTAGCGGCCACTACGAGCAGTACTTC.